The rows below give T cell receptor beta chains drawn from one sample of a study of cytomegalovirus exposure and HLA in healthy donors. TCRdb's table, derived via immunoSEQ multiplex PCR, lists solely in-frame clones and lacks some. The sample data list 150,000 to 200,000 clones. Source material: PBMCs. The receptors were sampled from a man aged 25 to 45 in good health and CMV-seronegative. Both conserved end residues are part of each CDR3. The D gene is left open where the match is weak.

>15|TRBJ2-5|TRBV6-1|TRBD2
TGTGCCAGTTGGAAGACTAGCGGGATACAAGAGACCCAGTACTTC
CASWKTSGIQETQYF
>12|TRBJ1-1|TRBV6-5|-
TGTGCCAGCACAGCCGGAGGGACTGAAGCTTTCTTT
CASTAGGTEAFF
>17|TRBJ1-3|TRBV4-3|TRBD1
TGCGCCAGCAGCCATGAAACAGGGGGCGCCGGTGGAAACACCATATATTTT
CASSHETGGAGGNTIYF
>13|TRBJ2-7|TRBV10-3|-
TGTGCCATCAGTGAAGGGTGGCTAGCCGATCGGTACTTC
CAISEGWLADRYF
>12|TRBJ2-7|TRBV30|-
TGTGCCTGGATAAAACCACAATACGAGCAGTACTTC
CAWIKPQYEQYF
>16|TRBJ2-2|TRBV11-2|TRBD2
TGTGCCAGCAGCTACCAAGCGGGACCGAACACCGGGGAGCTGTTTTTT
CASSYQAGPNTGELFF
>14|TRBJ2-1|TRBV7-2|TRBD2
TGTGCCAGCAGCTTAGGACTAGCGGGGGTAGAGCAGTTCTTC
CASSLGLAGVEQFF
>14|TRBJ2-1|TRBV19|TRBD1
TGTGCCAGTAGTATTCGACAGGGAGACAATGAGCAGTTCTTC
CASSIRQGDNEQFF
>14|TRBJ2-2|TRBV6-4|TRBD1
TGTGCCAGCAGAGGAACAGGGGGCACCGGGGAGCTGTTTTTT
CASRGTGGTGELFF
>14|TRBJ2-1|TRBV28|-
TGTGCCAGCACCAGGAGGGGGCGCCTGAATGAGCAGTTCTTC
CASTRRGRLNEQFF
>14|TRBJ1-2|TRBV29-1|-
TGCAGCGTTTATCAACACCAAGCTAACTATGGCTACACCTTC
CSVYQHQANYGYTF
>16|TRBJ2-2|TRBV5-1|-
TGCGCCAGCAGCTTGAGGGGGGGGTCGAACACCGGGGAGCTGTTTTTT
CASSLRGGSNTGELFF
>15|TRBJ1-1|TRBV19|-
TGTGCCAGTAGTATGCTAGGCGGAGGCAACACTGAAGCTTTCTTT
CASSMLGGGNTEAFF
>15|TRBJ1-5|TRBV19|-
TGTGCCAGTAGTCCCAGGCAGGGGTACAATCAGCCCCAGCATTTT
CASSPRQGYNQPQHF
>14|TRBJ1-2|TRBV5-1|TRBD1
TGCGCCAGCAGATCAGGGGGGTCTAACTATGGCTACACCTTC
CASRSGGSNYGYTF
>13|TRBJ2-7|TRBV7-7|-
TGTGCCAGCAGCTCGGGACACCCTGGGGAGCAGTACTTC
CASSSGHPGEQYF
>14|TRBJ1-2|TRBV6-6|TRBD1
TGTGCCAGCAGTTACGGGACAGGGGACTATGGCTACACCTTC
CASSYGTGDYGYTF
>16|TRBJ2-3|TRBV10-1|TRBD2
TGCGCCAGCAATGGGGGACTAGCGGGAGTCACAGATACGCAGTATTTT
CASNGGLAGVTDTQYF
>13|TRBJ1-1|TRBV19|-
TGTGCCAGTAGTATCCGCCGCGGCACTGAAGCTTTCTTT
CASSIRRGTEAFF
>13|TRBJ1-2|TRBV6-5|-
TGTGCCAGCAGTTACGGCAGGCTGGATGGCTACACCTTC
CASSYGRLDGYTF
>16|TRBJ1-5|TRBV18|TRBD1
TGTGCCAGCTCAGCGGAGGACAGGGGCTCCAATCGGCCCCAGCATTTT
CASSAEDRGSNRPQHF
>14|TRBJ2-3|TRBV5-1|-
TGCGCCAGCAGCTACCGGGAACACACAGATACGCAGTATTTT
CASSYREHTDTQYF
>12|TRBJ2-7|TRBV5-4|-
TGTGCCAGCAGCTTCGGAGCCTACGAGCAGTACTTC
CASSFGAYEQYF
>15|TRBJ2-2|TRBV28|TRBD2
TGTGCCAGCAGATTAGCGGGAGGAAACACCGGGGAGCTGTTTTTT
CASRLAGGNTGELFF
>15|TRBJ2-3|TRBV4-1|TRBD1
TGCGCCAGCAGCCAAAGGACAGGGGGAGGAGATACGCAGTATTTT
CASSQRTGGGDTQYF
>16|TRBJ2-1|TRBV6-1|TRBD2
TGTGCCAGCAGTGCCCAGAGCGGGAGACAATTGGGGGAGCAGTTCTTC
CASSAQSGRQLGEQFF
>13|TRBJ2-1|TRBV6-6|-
TGTGCCACAAGCGGAACCCCCTACAATGAGCAGTTCTTC
CATSGTPYNEQFF
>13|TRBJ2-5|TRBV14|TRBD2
TGTGCCAGCAGCCAAGGAGCGGGACCGACCCAGTACTTC
CASSQGAGPTQYF
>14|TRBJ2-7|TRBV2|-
TGTGCCAGCAGTCCGACGGAGGGAACCCACGAGCAGTACTTC
CASSPTEGTHEQYF
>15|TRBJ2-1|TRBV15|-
TGTGCCACCAGCAGAGAACGACTAGTCGACAATGAGCAGTTCTTC
CATSRERLVDNEQFF
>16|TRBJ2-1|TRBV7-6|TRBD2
TGTGCCAGCAGCCGGACTAGCGGGCCTTCCTACAATGAGCAGTTCTTC
CASSRTSGPSYNEQFF
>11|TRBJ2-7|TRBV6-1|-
TGTGCCAGCAGTGACCGGGACAAGCAGTACTTC
CASSDRDKQYF
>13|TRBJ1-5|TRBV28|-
TGTGCCAGCAGTGCCCCAGGAAATCAGCCCCAGCATTTT
CASSAPGNQPQHF
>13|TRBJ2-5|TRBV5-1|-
TGCGCCAGCAGCTTGGTAACGGAAGAGACCCAGTACTTC
CASSLVTEETQYF
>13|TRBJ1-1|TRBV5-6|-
TGTGCCAGCAGCTTGGGAAACCGACCGGGAGCTTTCTTT
CASSLGNRPGAFF
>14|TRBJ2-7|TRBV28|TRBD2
TGTGCCAGCGAGGCGAGCGGGAGGACCTACGAGCAGTACTTC
CASEASGRTYEQYF
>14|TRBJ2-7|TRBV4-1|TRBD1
TGCGCCAGCAGTACTAAAAAACAGGGGTACGAGCAGTACTTC
CASSTKKQGYEQYF
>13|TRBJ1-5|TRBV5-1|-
TGCGCCAGCAGTGGAGGGGACAATCAGCCCCAGCATTTT
CASSGGDNQPQHF
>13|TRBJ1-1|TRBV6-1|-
TGTGCCAGCAGCACAGAGTCGAACACTGAAGCTTTCTTT
CASSTESNTEAFF
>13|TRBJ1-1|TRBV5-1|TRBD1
TGCGCCAGCAGCCTTAGAGGACAGGATGAAGCTTTCTTT
CASSLRGQDEAFF